Reported below is one TCR beta chain. Its specificity is unknown. Other nucleotide sequences from this sample produce the same CDR3. Expressed TCRB transcripts were sequenced because the entire RNA isolate underwent reverse transcription. The average read count of naive, central memory and regulatory T cell samples was around 3.6 million. The repertoire was sequenced with immunoSEQ multiplex PCR; TCRdb's copy has only in-frame clones and lacks some. The top ten clones hold under 0.095% of a sample with 680,000 or so clones, about a sixth of them seen once. The entry originates in a study of beta chain features in type 1 diabetes. Study findings and constraints: These data did not resolve whether HLA type affects TCRB rearrangement. Compared with healthy donors, patients appeared to share more similar naive, central memory and regulatory TCRB repertoires.

V was clipped by 5 bases and J by 2 bases; unmatched bases: 2. The CDR3 loop spans 15 amino acids. CDR1 SGHTA and CDR2 FQGTGA come from the germline V gene. Using CD45RO/CCR7/CD25/CD127/CD95/CD27, CD4+ naive, central memory, regulatory and stem cell-like memory cells were sorted. This sequence was found in a man aged 18 to 29 in good health. The sequenced material came from naive CD4+ T cells from blood. The chain is built from TRBV7-3 and TRBJ2-2; 10 nucleotides align to TRBD1. The CDR3 here is CASSRTGGNTGELFF. CDR3 DNA: TGTGCCAGCAGCCGGACAGGGGGAAACACCGGGGAGCTGTTTTTT.